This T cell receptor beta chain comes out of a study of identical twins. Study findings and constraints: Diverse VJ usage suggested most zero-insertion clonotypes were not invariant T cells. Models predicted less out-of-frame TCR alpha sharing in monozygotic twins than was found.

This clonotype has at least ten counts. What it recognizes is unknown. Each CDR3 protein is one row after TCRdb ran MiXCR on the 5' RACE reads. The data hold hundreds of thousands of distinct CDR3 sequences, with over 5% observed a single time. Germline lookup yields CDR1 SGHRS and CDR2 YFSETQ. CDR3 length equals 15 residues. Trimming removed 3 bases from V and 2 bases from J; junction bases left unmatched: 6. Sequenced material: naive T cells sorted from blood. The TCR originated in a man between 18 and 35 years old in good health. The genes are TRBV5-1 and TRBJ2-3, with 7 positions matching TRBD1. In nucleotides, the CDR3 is TGCGCCAGCAGCTGGACGGGACAGCCCACAGATACGCAGTATTTT. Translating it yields CASSWTGQPTDTQYF.